This is a list of T cell receptor beta chains from one sample in a study of response to subunit inactivated influenza vaccine. TCRdb processed the RT-PCR reads anew with MiXCR; each CDR3 protein has one entry. This table has 450,000 to 600,000 distinct CDR3 sequences, less than 8% appearing once. Specimen: PBMCs from blood, collected roughly 24 months after vaccination. Receptors originate from a man in his fifties or sixties who received an inactivated influenza vaccine. Both conserved end residues are part of each CDR3. The D gene is left open where the match is weak. Part of the rows lack a size; the others show once, few, many or a class for expanded clones.

J gene	clone size	V gene	D gene	CDR3 DNA	CDR3 protein
TRBJ1-2	many	TRBV2	-	TGTGCCAGCAGTGAAGGGCAGGGAGGCTATGGCTACACCTTC	CASSEGQGGYGYTF
TRBJ2-5	many	TRBV15	-	TGTGCCACCAGCAGTGGACTTACGGAGACCCAGTACTTC	CATSSGLTETQYF
TRBJ2-1	few	TRBV21-1	-	TGTGCCAGCAGCAAAGCCCGTCGGTTAGCGGGGGGGCCCGTCAATGAGCAGTTCTTC	CASSKARRLAGGPVNEQFF
TRBJ1-1	-	TRBV20-1	-	TGCAGTGCTTCTAAGGAGGCTTATGAAGCTTTCTTT	CSASKEAYEAFF
TRBJ2-3	few	TRBV29-1	-	TGCAGCGTTGATGAGTCTGTGCGCTCGACGCAGTATTTT	CSVDESVRSTQYF
TRBJ1-1	-	TRBV10-3	-	TGTGCCATCAGTGACGACCGATGGGGAGCTTTCTTT	CAISDDRWGAFF
TRBJ2-2	few	TRBV7-9	-	TGTGCCAGCACGAACAGACGGAACACCGGGGAGCTGTTTTTT	CASTNRRNTGELFF
TRBJ2-7	-	TRBV4-2	-	TGTGCCAGCAGCCGAACCACACAGGGCGCCTACGAGCAGTACTTC	CASSRTTQGAYEQYF
TRBJ2-1	few	TRBV29-1	TRBD1	TGCAGCGTCGATCGTGACAGGGGGTATTACAATGAGCAGTTCTTC	CSVDRDRGYYNEQFF
TRBJ2-5	few	TRBV20-1	-	TGCAGTGCTAGAGATGACTCTCAAGAGACCCAGTACTTC	CSARDDSQETQYF
TRBJ2-1	-	TRBV5-1	TRBD2	TGCGCCAGCAGCAGAAGGGGTAGCGGGAGGGCCAGCTCCTACAATGAGCAGTTCTTC	CASSRRGSGRASSYNEQFF
TRBJ1-5	many	TRBV28	-	TGTGCCAGCAGTTCAGTCGACAATCAGCCCCAGCATTTT	CASSSVDNQPQHF
TRBJ2-1	-	TRBV30	-	TGTGCCTGGAGGGATAAAGCTCGGGGCTACAATGAGCAGTTCTTC	CAWRDKARGYNEQFF
TRBJ2-7	-	TRBV5-5	-	TGTGCCAGCAGCTTCGGGACATCAACTTCCTACGAGCAGTACTTC	CASSFGTSTSYEQYF
TRBJ2-1	-	TRBV5-6	TRBD2	TGTGCCAGCAGGACTAGCGGGAATGAGCAGTTCTTC	CASRTSGNEQFF
TRBJ2-5	few	TRBV24-1	-	TGTGCCACCAGTGATTTCTCCGCCGGGAGAGAGACCCAGTACTTC	CATSDFSAGRETQYF
TRBJ2-3	-	TRBV7-8	TRBD1	TGTGCCAGCAGCCCCGGGACAGTCAGCACAGATACGCAGTATTTT	CASSPGTVSTDTQYF
TRBJ2-5	many	TRBV7-7	TRBD2	TGTGCTAGCAGCCCGGCGGGGGGACTAGAGACCCAGTACTTC	CASSPAGGLETQYF
TRBJ2-3	many	TRBV5-1	-	TGCGCCAGCAGCCATGGGGGAAACTTCCCAGATACGCAGTATTTT	CASSHGGNFPDTQYF
TRBJ2-3	-	TRBV20-1	-	TGCAGTGCTAATAGCCGGGACAAGAGCACAGATACGCAGTATTTT	CSANSRDKSTDTQYF
TRBJ1-1	few	TRBV6-5	-	TGTGCCAGCAGTTCCAGGGGCCTGAACACTGAAGCTTTCTTT	CASSSRGLNTEAFF
TRBJ2-7	many	TRBV20-1	TRBD1	TGCAGTGCTAGAGATGACGGGACAGGGGTCCCCTACGAGCAGTACTTC	CSARDDGTGVPYEQYF
TRBJ2-3	many	TRBV20-1	-	TGCAGTGCTAGAGGGGGGCGAGACACAGATACGCAGTATTTT	CSARGGRDTDTQYF